The source of this T cell receptor (beta chain) is a study of control samples from healthy donors and cancer patients. This clone has just a few counts. In germline, CDR1 is MGHRA, CDR2 YSYEKL. There are 18 residues in the CDR3. V dropped 0 bases and J dropped 5 bases, with 19 bases sitting between them. Assay used: immunoSEQ multiplex PCR; TCRdb lists only in-frame clones, some missing. The sample gives tens of thousands of clones, roughly 82% of which show up once; about 15% is in the top ten. Source material: blood. This rearrangement joins TRBV4-1 to TRBJ2-2; D may correspond to TRBD1 or TRBD2 (5 bases each). The source of this sequence is a man in his fifties or sixties in good health. CDR3 sequence reads: CASSQDLRTEWGTGELFF. The CDR3 nucleotides read TGCGCCAGCAGCCAAGATCTGAGGACGGAGTGGGGGACCGGGGAGCTGTTTTTT.